Listed here are 14 T cell receptor beta chains from one sample, sequenced in a study of spatial heterogeneity in lung cancer. The sample's time point: sample taken at primary tumor resection. TCRdb passed the 5' RACE reads through MiXCR, listing each CDR3 protein once. The sample yields more than 35,000 distinct CDR3 sequences, less than 6.5% seen once. The source was PBMCs, collected at surgery. Receptors originate from a female donor with early-stage non-small cell lung cancer.

The sample holds many counts of this clonotype. The rearrangement links TRBV19 to TRBJ2-2, with a possible D match to TRBD2 (6 bases). CDR3 length equals 17 residues. The germline V gene encodes CDR1 LNHDA and CDR2 SQIVND (reference sequence). The ends were cut back, 7 bases at V and 4 bases at J, with 22 bases in the middle. CDR3 DNA sequence: TGTGCCAGTATCCCCTCCGTTTGGGGGGACTTCACCGGGGAGCTGTTTTTT. It yields the protein CASIPSVWGDFTGELFF.

The chain joins TRBV9 to TRBJ2-5; D unclear. The CDR3 has 14 amino acids. V was cut by 0 bases and J by 5 bases, with 11 bases left in between. CDR1 and CDR2 from the germline V gene are SGDLS and YYNGEE. In nucleotides, the CDR3 is TGTGCCAGCAGCGTAGGAGACTTGTCGGAGACCCAGTACTTC. It encodes CASSVGDLSETQYF.

This clonotype has more than one count but fewer than ten. The chain has TRBV6-5 and TRBJ2-7; D might be TRBD1 (5 bases). There are 13 residues in the CDR3. Germline-derived CDR1 and CDR2 are MNHEY and SVGAGI. Trimming shortened V by 4 bases and J by 4 bases, and 11 bases separated the two germline ends. DNA for the CDR3: TGTGCCAGCAGTTTTTCTGGGGCTTACGAGCAGTACTTC. Protein sequence: CASSFSGAYEQYF.

This clonotype was recorded many times. The V call is TRBV21-1, the J call TRBJ1-1. TRBV21-1 is a recognized pseudogene. The CDR3 length is 13 residues. CDR3 region: CASSKASAKEAFF. CDR3 DNA: TGTGCCAGCAGCAAAGCTTCGGCGAAGGAAGCTTTCTTT.

Ten or more counts support this clonotype. This chain links TRBV6-1 with TRBJ1-5; D is perhaps TRBD1 (5 bases). Germline lookup yields CDR1 MNHNS and CDR2 SASEGT. Trimming shortened V by 10 bases and J by 7 bases, and 11 bases separated the two germline ends. The CDR3 consists of 11 residues. The CDR3 protein is CATRVGQPQHF. The CDR3, as DNA: TGTGCCACCAGGGTCGGGCAGCCCCAGCATTTT.

This clonotype has a count of ten or more. This chain joins TRBV4-3 and TRBJ1-2; a possible D gene is TRBD1 (5 bases). The CDR3 runs to 15 residues. Germline V lookup: CDR1 LGHNA, CDR2 YSLEER. Trimming removed 0 bases at V and 4 bases at J, with 12 bases between. CDR3 sequence (DNA): TGCGCCAGCAGCCAAGATGTCAGGGCTTCCTATGGCTACACCTTC. Translated: CASSQDVRASYGYTF.

The table lists this clonotype with a few counts. The V call is TRBV20-1, the J call TRBJ2-2, with D unresolved. V lost 4 bases and J 5 bases, leaving 11 bases between the germline ends. From germline, CDR1 is DFQATT and CDR2 SNEGSKA (reference sequence). The CDR3 runs 13 residues. The CDR3 sequence is CSAKGLLTGELFF. The CDR3 bases are TGCAGTGCTAAGGGCCTACTGACCGGGGAGCTGTTTTTT.

This clonotype has a count of ten or more. V usage is TRBV7-3 and J usage is TRBJ2-3; 9 positions agree with TRBD2. Losses at the gene ends were 2 bases for V and 5 bases for J; bases not matched to a gene: 8. The V gene's germline CDR1 is SGHTA and CDR2 FQGTGA. The CDR3 totals 16 residues. The CDR3 protein is CASSLGSGGPGDTQYF. The CDR3 DNA sequence: TGTGCCAGCAGCTTAGGTAGCGGGGGACCGGGAGATACGCAGTATTTT.

This clonotype was seen repeatedly, ten times or more. The rearrangement uses TRBV28 and TRBJ2-7; 7 bases agree with TRBD1. This CDR3 has 15 amino acids. Germline V CDR1 and CDR2: MDHEN, SYDVKM. V gave up 3 bases and J gave up 0 bases; unmatched junction bases: 5. In DNA form, the CDR3 reads TGTGCCAGCAGTTTTGGACAGGCGTCCTCCTACGAGCAGTACTTC. Translating gives CASSFGQASSYEQYF.

This clonotype occurred many times. V is TRBV2 and J is TRBJ1-1; unclear D gene. The length of the CDR3 is 13 residues. The germline V gene encodes CDR1 SNHLY and CDR2 FYNNEI. V was trimmed by 3 bases and J by 1 base, leaving 6 bases between them. Here the CDR3 DNA reads TGTGCCAGCAGTGAGAAGGGGAACACTGAAGCTTTCTTT. It codes for CASSEKGNTEAFF. Full variable domain (rest looked up from reference TRBV2 and TRBJ1-1): EPEVTQTPSHQVTQMGQEVILRCVPISNHLYFYWYRQILGQKVEFLVSFYNNEISEKSEIFDDQFSVERPDGSNFTLKIRSTKLEDSAMYFCASSEKGNTEAFFGQGTRLTVV.

Ten or more counts support this clonotype. At one of its ends the junction is not consistent with the germline gene, which may arise from a read error. This sequence joins TRBV3-1 and TRBJ1-4, with a possible D match to TRBD1 (5 bases). CDR3 length: 12 amino acids. The germline gives CDR1 LGHDT, CDR2 YNNKEL (reference sequence). The CDR3 region is CASSARGTGRIF. The CDR3 region has the DNA TGTGCCAGCAGCGCGCGAGGGACGGGCCGGATTTTT.

The rearrangement links TRBV20-1 to TRBJ2-7, with 12 positions matching TRBD2. Germline V CDR1 and CDR2: DFQATT, SNEGSKA (reference sequence). Unmatched junction bases numbered 8, after V lost 5 bases and J lost 3 bases. The CDR3 extends over 15 amino acids. For the CDR3, the DNA is TGCAGTGCTCCCAACCCGACTAGCGGGGGCTACGAGCAGTACTTC. Protein: CSAPNPTSGGYEQYF.

This clonotype was seen a few times. The chain joins TRBV29-1 to TRBJ1-1; no clear D gene. Trimming took off 4 bases at V and 0 bases at J, with 9 bases between the two ends. The CDR3 sequence is 13 residues long. Germline V gene lookup returns CDR1 SQVTM and CDR2 ANQGSEA. The CDR3 region is CSVARVLNTEAFF. The CDR3 region has the DNA TGCAGCGTTGCCCGGGTCCTGAACACTGAAGCTTTCTTT.

Turning to this clonotype: A clone one base away is much larger, so this may be a read error. This CDR3 is CASSQDLPRGLGSGANVLTF. CDR3 DNA sequence: TGCGCCAGCAGCCAAGATCTTCCAAGAGGGTTGGGGTCTGGGGCCAACGTCCTGACTTTC. The gene calls are TRBV4-3 and TRBJ2-6; tentatively, D is TRBD2 (5 bases). V was pared by 0 bases and J by 1 base, with 19 bases between. The CDR3 covers 20 residues. Looked up from germline, CDR1 is LGHNA and CDR2 is YSLEER.